These 8 T cell receptor beta chains were sequenced from one sample in a study of long-term antiretroviral therapy in people with HIV. Running of the v3.0 immunoSEQ assay took place at survey level. This table comes from immunoSEQ multiplex PCR, and its TCRdb copy is limited to in-frame clones, with some not included. Seen here are 12,000 to 15,000 clones, 88% observed once, and the top ten hold roughly 12%. Sequencing used unsorted PBMCs, obtained 6.2 years after starting antiretroviral therapy. These receptor sequences come from a man between 35 and 55 years old with HIV.

The chain employs TRBV27 and TRBJ2-7; D perhaps matches TRBD1 (6 bases). Trimming removed 2 bases at V and 0 bases at J, with 8 bases between. This CDR3 is 14 amino acids long. CDR1 and CDR2 (germline): MNHEY, SMNVEV (reference sequence). The CDR3 sequence: CASSLRTVSYEQYF. The CDR3 DNA is TGTGCCAGCAGTTTACGGACAGTCTCCTACGAGCAGTACTTC.

This clone has just a few counts. This chain joins TRBV28 and TRBJ1-2, with 10 bases fitting TRBD1. J gave up 4 bases and V 4 bases, and 9 bases lay outside the gene matches. The length of the CDR3 is 16 residues. CDR1 and CDR2 (germline): MDHEN, SYDVKM. CDR3 sequence (DNA): TGTGCCAGCAGTTCCGGATGGGACAGGGGCTTCTATGGCTACACCTTC. Protein product: CASSSGWDRGFYGYTF.

The CDR3 coding sequence is TGCAGCGTAGACGACAGTTTCCACAATGAGCAGTTCTTC. Residues: CSVDDSFHNEQFF. The chain is built from TRBV29-1 and TRBJ2-1; a weak D match, TRBD1 (5 bases). The length of the CDR3 is 13 residues. V was pared by 6 bases and J by 5 bases, with 14 bases between. Germline CDR1 and CDR2: SQVTM and ANQGSEA.

The V call is TRBV30, the J call TRBJ2-7; no clear D gene. This CDR3 region has 12 residues. With 2 bases removed from V and 6 bases from J, the gap between germline ends came to 11 bases. CDR1 is GTSNPN, CDR2 SVGIG, per germline (reference sequence). CDR3 nucleotide sequence: TGTGCCTGGAGTCGCTGGGTGGGCGAGCAGTACTTC. This encodes CAWSRWVGEQYF.

This chain links TRBV30 with TRBJ1-1, with 9 bases matching TRBD1. Looked up from germline, CDR1 is GTSNPN and CDR2 is SVGIG (reference sequence). With 1 base clipped from V and 4 bases from J, the junction kept 4 bases outside the gene matches. The CDR3 is 14 residues long. The CDR3 here is CAWSGWTGVTEAFF. The CDR3 DNA reads as TGTGCCTGGAGTGGGTGGACAGGGGTCACTGAAGCTTTCTTT.

CDR3 loop: CASVPGTGIHEQYF. CDR3 in DNA: TGTGCCAGCGTCCCAGGGACAGGGATACACGAGCAGTACTTC. This chain connects TRBV27 to TRBJ2-7; 9 bases fit TRBD1. The CDR3 contains 14 residues. The germline V gene encodes CDR1 MNHEY and CDR2 SMNVEV (reference sequence). Germline trimming cut 8 bases from V and 5 bases from J; bases unmatched to any gene: 10.

This chain uses TRBV7-9 with TRBJ1-1; 8 nucleotides match TRBD1. In germline, CDR1 is SEHNR, CDR2 FQNEAQ (reference sequence). Unmatched junction bases numbered 10, after V lost 4 bases and J lost 0 bases. The CDR3 length is 17 residues. CDR3 residues: CASSSGGQGGMNTEAFF. The CDR3 nucleotides read TGTGCCAGCAGCTCCGGTGGACAGGGAGGGATGAACACTGAAGCTTTCTTT.

This clone appeared a single time. CDR3: CASSSWANYGYTF. CDR3 nucleotides: TGTGCCAGCAGCTCCTGGGCCAACTATGGCTACACCTTC. This rearrangement joins TRBV11-2 to TRBJ1-2; the D is unclear. Germline V gene lookup returns CDR1 SGHAT and CDR2 FQNNGV. This CDR3 region has 13 residues. V was cut by 4 bases and J by 2 bases, with 8 bases left in between.